The rows below give T cell receptor beta chains drawn from one sample of a study of cytomegalovirus exposure and HLA in healthy donors. The data were produced by immunoSEQ multiplex PCR, yet TCRdb's version contains in-frame clones alone and is incomplete. The sample lists some 240,000 clones; 86% were seen once. The source material was PBMCs. Receptors were obtained from a woman aged 25 to 39 in good health and CMV-seropositive. The CDR3 runs from the conserved cysteine through the conserved F or W. The D gene is left open where the match is weak. Rows give clone size only sometimes, using once, few, many, or a class for an expanded clone.

size	V	D	J	CDR3	DNA
.	TRBV6-1	.	TRBJ1-1	CASHLEEGFTFKAFF	TGTGCCAGCCACCTAGAGGAGGGGTTTACCTTTAAAGCTTTCTTT
.	TRBV27	.	TRBJ2-2	CASSPGIGTGELFF	TGTGCCAGCAGTCCCGGGATCGGGACCGGGGAGCTGTTTTTT
.	TRBV2	.	TRBJ2-3	CASRANGGSTDTQYF	TGTGCCAGCAGGGCTAACGGGGGAAGCACAGATACGCAGTATTTT
.	TRBV5-1	.	TRBJ1-1	CASSTRGARDTEAFF	TGCGCCAGCAGCACTCGTGGGGCAAGGGACACTGAAGCTTTCTTT
.	TRBV11-2	.	TRBJ2-7	CASSLEAGKGYEQYF	TGTGCCAGCAGCTTAGAGGCAGGGAAGGGCTACGAGCAGTACTTC
.	TRBV28	.	TRBJ2-4	CASLRVTSNIQYF	TGTGCCAGTTTGAGGGTTACTTCAAACATTCAGTACTTC
.	TRBV2	.	TRBJ1-1	CASSERGAPTEAFF	TGTGCCAGCAGTGAACGGGGGGCGCCTACTGAAGCTTTCTTT
.	TRBV27	TRBD2	TRBJ2-5	CASSPYSLAGVETQYF	TGTGCCAGCAGCCCCTACTCACTAGCGGGAGTGGAGACCCAGTACTTC
.	TRBV6-1	.	TRBJ2-2	CASSFGDTGELFF	TGTGCCAGCAGTTTCGGTGACACCGGGGAGCTGTTTTTT
.	TRBV6-5	.	TRBJ1-1	CASTGLMNTEAFF	TGTGCCAGCACAGGACTGATGAACACTGAAGCTTTCTTT
.	TRBV4-1	TRBD1	TRBJ1-2	CASSSHPGTGEGYTF	TGCGCCAGCAGCTCCCATCCCGGGACAGGGGAGGGCTACACCTTC
.	TRBV27	.	TRBJ2-1	CASSLDYSNEQFF	TGTGCCAGCAGTTTAGACTACTCCAATGAGCAGTTCTTC
.	TRBV7-9	.	TRBJ1-1	CASSLLSGDTEAFF	TGTGCCAGCAGCTTACTATCGGGGGACACTGAAGCTTTCTTT
.	TRBV2	TRBD1	TRBJ1-5	CASTPGQGAQGSQPQHF	TGTGCCAGCACCCCGGGACAGGGGGCCCAGGGGAGTCAGCCCCAGCATTTT
.	TRBV6-1	.	TRBJ2-1	CASSLVAPEQFF	TGTGCCAGCAGTCTCGTGGCCCCCGAGCAGTTCTTC
.	TRBV6-5	.	TRBJ2-3	CASSYLGSTDTQYF	TGTGCCAGCAGTTACCTTGGCAGCACAGATACGCAGTATTTT
few	TRBV6-5	TRBD1	TRBJ2-7	CASQTGESNEQYF	TGTGCCAGCCAGACAGGGGAGAGCAACGAGCAGTACTTC
.	TRBV11-3	TRBD2	TRBJ2-1	CASSSGTSHYNEQFF	TGTGCCAGCAGCTCCGGGACTAGTCACTACAATGAGCAGTTCTTC
.	TRBV7-3	.	TRBJ2-3	CASSSLGSRTDTQYF	TGTGCCAGCAGCTCGCTAGGGAGCCGCACAGATACGCAGTATTTT
.	TRBV4-1	TRBD2	TRBJ2-1	CASGTSGGLNEQFF	TGCGCCAGCGGGACTAGCGGGGGACTCAATGAGCAGTTCTTC
.	TRBV4-1	.	TRBJ1-5	CASSQTMAGVRDQPQHF	TGCGCCAGCAGCCAAACTATGGCAGGGGTAAGGGATCAGCCCCAGCATTTT
once	TRBV19	TRBD1	TRBJ1-5	CASSISGGEGNQPQHF	TGTGCCAGTAGTATCTCAGGGGGCGAGGGCAATCAGCCCCAGCATTTT
few	TRBV2	.	TRBJ1-2	CASSVTTQANYGYTF	TGTGCCAGCAGCGTAACGACACAAGCTAACTATGGCTACACCTTC
.	TRBV7-9	.	TRBJ1-2	CASSAGTEFINGYTF	TGTGCCAGCAGCGCAGGCACGGAATTCATCAATGGCTACACCTTC
.	TRBV21-1	.	TRBJ1-5	CASSKGDRGRPQPQHF	TGTGCCAGCAGCAAAGGGGACAGGGGGCGCCCCCAGCCCCAGCATTTT
once	TRBV18	TRBD2	TRBJ2-7	CASSPPGLAGAYEQYF	TGTGCCAGCTCACCACCTGGACTAGCGGGAGCCTACGAGCAGTACTTC
.	TRBV27	.	TRBJ1-4	CASSSRTVVEKLFF	TGTGCCAGCAGTTCCCGGACAGTTGTTGAAAAACTGTTTTTT
.	TRBV7-9	.	TRBJ2-7	CASSHYSGYSYEQYF	TGTGCCAGCAGCCACTATAGCGGATACTCCTACGAGCAGTACTTC
.	TRBV6-1	.	TRBJ1-5	CASKHGGWSNQPQHF	TGTGCCAGCAAACATGGCGGGTGGAGCAATCAGCCCCAGCATTTT
.	TRBV7-9	.	TRBJ2-5	CASSRRTDKETQYF	TGTGCCAGCAGCCGAAGGACAGACAAAGAGACCCAGTACTTC
.	TRBV10-1	TRBD2	TRBJ2-3	CASSDTSGSGADTQYF	TGCGCCAGCAGTGACACGAGCGGGAGTGGGGCAGATACGCAGTATTTT
.	TRBV15	TRBD2	TRBJ2-7	CATSKPGTSGRLLYF	TGTGCCACCAGCAAGCCCGGGACTAGCGGGAGGCTCCTGTACTTC
once	TRBV27	TRBD1	TRBJ1-5	CASRTGASNQPQHF	TGTGCCAGCAGGACAGGGGCAAGCAATCAGCCCCAGCATTTT
.	TRBV14	TRBD1	TRBJ1-5	CASSQPRDRSDQPQHF	TGTGCCAGCAGCCAGCCCCGGGACAGGTCGGATCAGCCCCAGCATTTT
.	TRBV7-9	TRBD1	TRBJ1-5	CASSPGQGDQPQHF	TGTGCCAGCAGCCCGGGACAGGGGGATCAGCCCCAGCATTTT
.	TRBV7-9	.	TRBJ2-3	CASSLDLPRRSTDTQYF	TGTGCCAGCAGCTTAGATCTCCCTCGCAGGAGCACAGATACGCAGTATTTT
.	TRBV28	TRBD1	TRBJ1-5	CATSTGRYSNQPQHF	TGTGCCACCTCGACAGGGCGCTATAGCAATCAGCCCCAGCATTTT
.	TRBV11-3	.	TRBJ1-2	CASSQDSFRSYGYTF	TGTGCCAGCAGCCAAGACAGTTTTCGGTCCTATGGCTACACCTTC
.	TRBV5-6	.	TRBJ1-1	CASSLGGLAGNTEAFF	TGTGCCAGCAGCTTGGGAGGGCTGGCGGGGAACACTGAAGCTTTCTTT
few	TRBV27	.	TRBJ2-1	CASSSGLYNEQFF	TGTGCCAGCAGCTCCGGACTTTACAATGAGCAGTTCTTC
few	TRBV5-1	.	TRBJ1-2	CASSRQATYGYTF	TGCGCCAGCAGCAGGCAGGCCACCTATGGCTACACCTTC
.	TRBV10-1	.	TRBJ1-1	CASSNMNTEAFF	TGCGCCAGCAGTAACATGAACACTGAAGCTTTCTTT
.	TRBV18	.	TRBJ1-4	CASSPDRNEKLFF	TGTGCCAGCTCGCCTGACAGAAATGAAAAACTGTTTTTT
.	TRBV10-3	.	TRBJ1-2	CAISWGGGYTF	TGTGCCATCAGCTGGGGGGGAGGCTACACCTTC
.	TRBV6-5	.	TRBJ2-2	CASSWGGQGGGELFF	TGTGCCAGCAGTTGGGGGGGACAAGGAGGCGGGGAGCTGTTTTTT
once	TRBV9	TRBD1	TRBJ2-3	CASSGQTGGTDTQYF	TGTGCCAGCAGCGGACAGACAGGGGGGACAGATACGCAGTATTTT
.	TRBV27	.	TRBJ1-3	CASSLMGGSGNTIYF	TGTGCCAGCAGTTTAATGGGGGGATCTGGAAACACCATATATTTT
.	TRBV5-1	TRBD2	TRBJ2-1	CASSLATSGYNEQFF	TGCGCCAGCAGCTTGGCAACTAGCGGTTACAATGAGCAGTTCTTC
once	TRBV27	TRBD1	TRBJ2-1	CASSFTGVAPYNEQFF	TGTGCCAGCAGTTTCACAGGGGTCGCTCCCTACAATGAGCAGTTCTTC
.	TRBV27	.	TRBJ1-3	CASSYSGSLEDSGNTIYF	TGTGCCAGCAGTTACAGCGGATCCCTCGAAGACTCTGGAAACACCATATATTTT
.	TRBV11-2	TRBD2	TRBJ2-1	CASYGGTGLVLEQFF	TGTGCCAGCTACGGAGGAACTGGACTAGTCCTTGAGCAGTTCTTC
.	TRBV4-1	.	TRBJ2-4	CASSQDNGQLIQYF	TGCGCCAGCAGCCAAGATAACGGACAGCTCATTCAGTACTTC
.	TRBV7-9	.	TRBJ2-3	CASSPPEVTDTQYF	TGTGCCAGCAGTCCCCCTGAGGTCACAGATACGCAGTATTTT